The 25 T cell receptor beta chains below come from one sample, sequenced in a study of blood T cell repertoires in COVID-19 (dated by TCRdb to about 2020). The library was prepared using the immunoSEQ multiplex PCR assay. The clones in this table, taken by TCRdb from immuneACCESS, are in-frame only. Not every clone is retained; where verified, under half of the shortfall comes from an unresolved V gene, and the cause of the rest is unknown. The sample contains 60,000 or so clones, 80% to 90% of them found a single time. The ten largest clones take up 8.3% of the sample. Sequenced sample: peripheral blood. The origin of the receptors is a human donor with active COVID-19. The donor label of this sample is uncertain.

The chain links TRBV2 to TRBJ1-1, with D tentatively TRBD1 (5 bases). In germline, CDR1 is SNHLY, CDR2 FYNNEI. The CDR3 length is 14 residues. V dropped 7 bases and J dropped 4 bases, with 16 bases sitting between them. The CDR3 nucleotides read TGTGCCAGCATAACAGGAGGGGTTAGCACTGAAGCTTTCTTT. Translation gives CASITGGVSTEAFF. The full variable domain, rest sourced from reference TRBV2 and TRBJ1-1, is EPEVTQTPSHQVTQMGQEVILRCVPISNHLYFYWYRQILGQKVEFLVSFYNNEISEKSEIFDDQFSVERPDGSNFTLKIRSTKLEDSAMYFCASITGGVSTEAFFGQGTRLTVV.

Only one count was recorded for this clone. The CDR3: CASSLGAPADTQYF. Here the CDR3 DNA reads TGTGCCAGCAGCTTGGGGGCCCCCGCGGATACGCAGTATTTT. This sequence joins TRBV7-9 and TRBJ2-3; TRBD1 might be the D (6 bases). CDR1 is SEHNR and CDR2 is FQNEAQ in the germline V gene (reference sequence). The CDR3 is 14 residues long. V gave up 3 bases and J gave up 6 bases, with 13 bases separating them.

The sample holds one count of this clone. The V gene is TRBV7-9, the J gene TRBJ2-7; a weak D match, TRBD2 (6 bases). This CDR3 is built from 16 residues. Germline CDR1 reads SEHNR; CDR2 reads FQNEAQ (reference sequence). V lost 1 base and J lost 5, with 18 bases in between. The CDR3 protein is CASSLVLFGLANEQYF. The CDR3 DNA is TGTGCCAGCAGCTTAGTTCTATTTGGGCTAGCGAACGAGCAGTACTTC.

This clone occurred a few times. The rearrangement uses TRBV2 and TRBJ1-2; D is unclear. The germline gives CDR1 SNHLY, CDR2 FYNNEI. V was cut by 8 bases and J by 4 bases, with 17 bases left in between. This CDR3 spans 14 amino acids. CDR3 sequence (DNA): TGTGCCAGCCCTCGAAAGGCGTCTAGCTATGGCTACACCTTC. It translates to CASPRKASSYGYTF.

CDR3 protein: CASSERTGRDLYEQYF. The CDR3 region has the DNA TGCGCCAGCAGTGAGCGGACAGGGAGAGATCTCTACGAGCAGTACTTC. The chain has TRBV10-1 and TRBJ2-7, with 8 bases identical to TRBD1. The CDR3 runs 16 residues. CDR1 is WNHNN, CDR2 SYGVQD, per germline (reference sequence). The ends lost 2 bases at V and 3 bases at J; junction bases unmatched: 9.

The chain employs TRBV7-6 and TRBJ1-1, with D maybe TRBD1 (5 bases). Per germline, CDR1 SGHVS and CDR2 FNYEAQ. CDR3 length: 15 residues. The V end lost 5 bases, the J end lost 0 bases, and 13 bases lay between the germline ends. The CDR3 sequence is CASSLGATLNTEAFF. CDR3 bases: TGTGCCAGCAGCCTTGGGGCGACCCTGAACACTGAAGCTTTCTTT. Full variable domain (rest looked up from reference TRBV7-6 and TRBJ1-1): GAGVSQSPRYKVTKRGQDVALRCDPISGHVSLYWYRQALGQGPEFLTYFNYEAQQDKSGLPNDRFSAERPEGSISTLTIQRTEQRDSAMYRCASSLGATLNTEAFFGQGTRLTVV.

This clone was detected only once. The chain recombines TRBV4-3 with TRBJ2-1; maybe TRBD2 (6 bases). The CDR3 covers 14 residues. Germline V gives CDR1 LGHNA, CDR2 YSLEER. The ends were cut back, 0 bases at V and 9 bases at J, with 12 bases in the middle. The CDR3, as DNA: TGCGCCAGCAGCCAAGACTGGCGGGATGGTGAGCAGTTCTTC. Amino acid sequence: CASSQDWRDGEQFF.

The chain carries TRBV27 and TRBJ2-7; D possibly corresponds to TRBD1 (6 bases). The CDR3 covers 16 residues. Per the germline V gene, CDR1 is MNHEY and CDR2 is SMNVEV (reference sequence). V lost 4 bases and J lost 5, with 21 bases in between. The CDR3 loop is CASSSHFTGTSNEQYF. The CDR3 DNA reads as TGTGCCAGCAGTTCTCACTTTACAGGGACGAGCAACGAGCAGTACTTC.

V gene TRBV5-1 combines with J gene TRBJ2-7; D gene uncertain. Looked up from germline, CDR1 is SGHRS and CDR2 is YFSETQ. V lost 2 bases and J 2 bases, leaving 11 bases between the germline ends. CDR3 size: 14 residues. The DNA for the CDR3 is TGCGCCAGCAGCTTAGCAGGTCAAACCTACGAGCAGTACTTC. This sequence encodes CASSLAGQTYEQYF. Full variable domain (missing parts from reference TRBV5-1 and TRBJ2-7): KAGVTQTPRYLIKTRGQQVTLSCSPISGHRSVSWYQQTPGQGLQFLFEYFSETQRNKGNFPGRFSGRQFSNSRSEMNVSTLELGDSALYLCASSLAGQTYEQYFGPGTRLTVT.

The chain has TRBV24-1 and TRBJ1-2; the D gene is possibly TRBD1 (5 bases). Trimming removed 3 bases at V and 7 bases at J, with 14 bases between. The CDR3 consists of 14 residues. CDR1 is KGHDR, CDR2 SFDVKD, per germline. CDR3 DNA sequence: TGTGCCACCAGTGATGTGGGGCTTACTGTTGGCTACACCTTC. As protein: CATSDVGLTVGYTF.

The rearrangement links TRBV6-1 to TRBJ2-7; tentatively, D is TRBD1 (6 bases). Trimming cost V 4 bases and J 2 bases, with 18 bases left between them. This CDR3 region has 16 residues. CDR1 and CDR2 from the germline V gene are MNHNS and SASEGT. CDR3 in amino acids: CASSGGQRQATYEQYF. The CDR3 coding sequence is TGTGCCAGCAGTGGCGGACAGCGACAGGCTACCTACGAGCAGTACTTC.

The chain links TRBV12-3 or TRBV12-4 to TRBJ2-5, with D possibly TRBD1 on 6 matching bases. This CDR3 contains 13 residues. Trimming took 1 base from V and 6 from J, leaving 9 bases between them. CDR3 loop: CASSLDRAKTQYF. DNA for the CDR3: TGTGCCAGCAGTTTAGACAGGGCAAAGACCCAGTACTTC.

The V call is TRBV12-5, the J call TRBJ1-2; 8 bases align to TRBD1. The CDR3 contains 13 residues. The germline CDR1 and CDR2 sequences are LGHNT and FRNRAP. Unmatched junction bases numbered 7, after V lost 5 bases and J lost 8 bases. Here the CDR3 DNA reads TGTGCTAGTGGTCCCACACACAGGGGGGGCTACACCTTC. Translated, it gives CASGPTHRGGYTF.

This sequence joins TRBV19 and TRBJ2-3; 9 bases are shared with TRBD1. V lost 3 bases and J lost 2; bases outside the gene matches: 6. The CDR3 totals 16 residues. Germline V gene sequence: CDR1 LNHDA, CDR2 SQIVND (reference sequence). The CDR3 DNA sequence: TGTGCCAGTAGTATTTTAGGGACAGGGTACACAGATACGCAGTATTTT. Protein sequence: CASSILGTGYTDTQYF.

The genes are TRBV7-9 and TRBJ1-3; D is unclear. Germline values: CDR1 SEHNR, CDR2 FQNEAQ (reference sequence). The CDR3 has 16 residues. V lost 0 bases and J 0 bases, leaving 9 bases between the germline ends. The DNA for the CDR3 is TGTGCCAGCAGCTTAGCGGGCAGCTACTCTGGAAACACCATATATTTT. Translated: CASSLAGSYSGNTIYF.

The rearrangement joins TRBV7-2 to TRBJ2-1; TRBD2 might be the D (7 bases). Trimming stripped 1 base from V and 0 bases from J, with 13 bases between. CDR3 size: 17 residues. The germline V gene has CDR1 SGHTA and CDR2 FQGNSA. In DNA form, the CDR3 reads TGTGCCAGCAGCTTAGTCGGGGGGCCGAGCTCCTACAATGAGCAGTTCTTC. It specifies CASSLVGGPSSYNEQFF.

The chain employs TRBV28 and TRBJ2-5; D not certain. This CDR3 has 12 amino acids. Germline-derived CDR1 and CDR2 are MDHEN and SYDVKM. V was clipped by 7 bases and J by 0 bases, with 6 bases between them. The CDR3 DNA follows: TGTGCCAGCACCTCAGACCAAGAGACCCAGTACTTC. Protein sequence: CASTSDQETQYF.

The rearrangement joins TRBV3-1 (or the pseudogene TRBV3-2) to TRBJ2-1; 10 positions agree with TRBD1. Per the germline V gene, CDR1 is LGHDT and CDR2 is YNNKEL (reference sequence). This CDR3 is built from 15 residues. The junction had 5 bases not matched to a gene; V was cut back by 2 bases and J by 7 bases. The CDR3 region is CASSQQRDRGNEQFF. The CDR3 nucleotides read TGTGCCAGCAGCCAACAGAGGGACAGGGGAAATGAGCAGTTCTTC.

V usage is TRBV27 and J usage is TRBJ2-7; 10 bases fit TRBD2. The J segment lost 9 bases and the V segment lost 4 bases, leaving 9 bases of the junction unmatched. This CDR3 spans 14 amino acids. Germline-derived CDR1 and CDR2 are MNHEY and SMNVEV (reference sequence). CDR3 region: CASSSQREGQVQYF. In DNA, the CDR3 is TGTGCCAGCAGTTCCCAGCGGGAGGGCCAGGTGCAGTACTTC.

The CDR3 region has the DNA TGTGCCAGCACCGGGGGCTCTGGAAACACCATATATTTT. It encodes CASTGGSGNTIYF. V gene TRBV7-8 combines with J gene TRBJ1-3, with TRBD1 as a possible D gene (5 bases). The V and J ends lost 7 bases and 0 bases respectively, with 7 bases between them. Germline V gene data show CDR1 as SGHVS and CDR2 as FQNEAQ. CDR3 length: 13 amino acids.

This clone has only a few counts. This sequence joins TRBV28 and TRBJ1-6; no clear D. This CDR3 contains 15 residues. Trimming took 5 bases from V and 6 from J, leaving 14 bases between them. Germline V gene sequence: CDR1 MDHEN, CDR2 SYDVKM. The CDR3 region has the DNA TGTGCCAGCAGTGCCGCGGCTGTCGGTAATTCACCCCTCCACTTT. Protein: CASSAAAVGNSPLHF.

This clone was found once. The chain couples TRBV7-2 to TRBJ1-2; 10 bases agree with TRBD1. Trimming at V came to 5 bases and at J to 4 bases, leaving 4 bases not matched to a gene. The CDR3 is 14 residues long. Germline loops: CDR1 SGHTA, CDR2 FQGNSA. The CDR3 nucleotides are TGTGCCAGCAGCATCGGACAGGGGGGCTATGGCTACACCTTC. It encodes CASSIGQGGYGYTF.

Comment on this clone: A far larger clone is a single base away, which makes a read error likely. V and J are TRBV7-2 and TRBJ2-7; 8 bases are a match to TRBD1. The CDR3 covers 13 residues. Germline V lookup: CDR1 SGHTA, CDR2 FQGNSA. The V gene end was trimmed by 4 bases and the J gene end by 2 bases; junction bases not matched to a gene: 1. This chain's CDR3 is CASSWGQAYEQYF. CDR3 nucleotides: TGTGCCAGCAGCTGGGGACAGGCCTACGAGCAGTACTTC.

This clone has only a few counts. The genes are TRBV9 and TRBJ1-3, with 9 bases that match TRBD1. CDR3 length equals 17 residues. Germline V gene data show CDR1 as SGDLS and CDR2 as YYNGEE. Losses at the gene ends were 0 bases for V and 3 bases for J; bases not matched to a gene: 7. CDR3 DNA sequence: TGTGCCAGCAGCGTAGAAACAGGGGGCGGGTATGGAAACACCATATATTTT. Encoded protein: CASSVETGGGYGNTIYF.

This chain links TRBV27 with TRBJ2-7; TRBD2 is a possible D gene (6 bases). The germline gives CDR1 MNHEY, CDR2 SMNVEV (reference sequence). V was pared by 4 bases and J by 8 bases, with 15 bases between. This CDR3 region has 13 residues. Here the CDR3 reads CASSSPGGWKQYF. Written as DNA, the CDR3 is TGTGCCAGCAGTTCCCCCGGGGGTTGGAAGCAGTACTTC.